One and the same sample provided the 25 T cell receptor beta chains below, sequenced in a study of Graves' ophthalmopathy and Graves' hyperthyroidism. RNA transcripts provided the template for amplifying TCR beta CDR3 regions. An initial RT-PCR round employing HTBI primers preceded a second-round multiplex PCR. Each CDR3 protein gets one entry after TCRdb re-called the multiplex PCR reads with MiXCR. The table includes 200,000 to 250,000 distinct CDR3 sequences, 20% to 25% detected once. The sequenced material came from peripheral blood. The source is a woman aged 45-65 years with Graves' ophthalmopathy.

This clonotype was observed at least ten times. The V call is TRBV28, the J call TRBJ1-5, with D possibly matching TRBD1 (6 bases). The V and J ends lost 6 bases and 9 bases respectively, with 18 bases between them. Per germline, CDR1 MDHEN and CDR2 SYDVKM. This CDR3 spans 14 amino acids. In DNA, the CDR3 is TGTGCCAGCAGCCCCGGGGACAAGGCCTCGCCCCAGCATTTT. Protein product: CASSPGDKASPQHF.

The chain combines TRBV2 with TRBJ1-1, with TRBD1 as a possible D gene (6 bases). The germline V gene encodes CDR1 SNHLY and CDR2 FYNNEI. V was clipped by 7 bases and J by 8 bases, with 14 bases between them. CDR3 size: 12 residues. CDR3 sequence: CASNSLGGEAFF. The CDR3 DNA reads TGTGCCAGCAACTCATTAGGGGGGGAAGCTTTCTTT.

V gene TRBV18 combines with J gene TRBJ2-7, with 9 bases matching TRBD2. Germline V CDR1 and CDR2: KGHSH, LQKENI. The ends lost 7 bases at V and 4 bases at J; junction bases unmatched: 11. The CDR3 spans 15 residues. The CDR3 DNA reads as TGTGCCAGCTTCGAGGGTAGCGGGAGCGAGTACGAGCAGTACTTC. It yields the protein CASFEGSGSEYEQYF.

This clonotype has a count of ten or more. The chain employs TRBV6-1 and TRBJ1-5; 8 bases are shared with TRBD1. After removal of 5 bases from V and 9 bases from J, the junction contained 6 bases not matched to a gene. CDR1 and CDR2 (germline): MNHNS, SASEGT. The CDR3 runs 13 residues. CDR3 coding DNA: TGTGCCAGCAGTCAGGGGGCGGGCATGCCCCAGCATTTT. Amino acid sequence: CASSQGAGMPQHF.

This clonotype was detected ten times or more. The chain joins TRBV2 to TRBJ1-2; tentative D call: TRBD1 (5 bases). Between the trimmed V and J ends, which lost 6 bases and 4 bases, there was a span of 15 bases. Germline lookup yields CDR1 SNHLY and CDR2 FYNNEI. The CDR3 has 14 residues. The CDR3 DNA reads as TGTGCCAGCAGGTGGGGGACGGAGTCCTATGGCTACACCTTC. Its translation: CASRWGTESYGYTF.

Ten or more counts support this clonotype. The chain recombines TRBV7-2 with TRBJ2-7; D not certain. The CDR3 is 13 residues long. Trimming removed 6 bases at V and 2 bases at J, with 11 bases between. Germline CDR1 is SGHTA and CDR2 is FQGNSA. The CDR3 sequence is CASRNGPTYEQYF. CDR3 in DNA: TGTGCCAGCAGGAACGGGCCCACCTACGAGCAGTACTTC.

This rearrangement joins TRBV12-3 or TRBV12-4 to TRBJ2-7; TRBD1 matches at 7 bases. This CDR3 has 13 residues. V trimming: 3 bases; J trimming: 2 bases; junction bases outside the gene matches: 1. The CDR3 nucleotides read TGTGCCAGCAGTTTCGACAGGGCCTACGAGCAGTACTTC. It yields the protein CASSFDRAYEQYF.

The CDR3 sequence is CASSFGLAGVAEQYF. The CDR3 DNA follows: TGCGCCAGCAGCTTTGGACTAGCGGGAGTCGCCGAGCAGTACTTC. The V and J genes are TRBV5-1 and TRBJ2-7; 13 nucleotides line up with TRBD2. The CDR3 length is 15 residues. The ends lost 2 bases at V and 6 bases at J; junction bases unmatched: 5. CDR1 and CDR2 from the germline V gene are SGHRS and YFSETQ.

This clonotype has at least ten counts. The chain joins TRBV15 to TRBJ2-7, with 7 positions matching TRBD1. The length of the CDR3 is 13 residues. Germline CDR1 and CDR2: LNHNV and YYDKDF (reference sequence). Trimming cost V 5 bases and J 2 bases; bases outside gene matches: 3. CDR3 nucleotides: TGTGCCACCAGCGGGACAGAAACCTACGAGCAGTACTTC. Translated, it gives CATSGTETYEQYF.

This clonotype was found many times. This chain connects TRBV20-1 to TRBJ1-1; D call uncertain. Germline loops: CDR1 DFQATT, CDR2 SNEGSKA (reference sequence). The CDR3 length is 16 residues. The germline V and J ends were trimmed by 1 base and 0 bases, with 15 bases remaining between them. CDR3 region: CSARAPTNVLNTEAFF. Here the CDR3 DNA reads TGCAGTGCTAGAGCCCCAACTAATGTTCTGAACACTGAAGCTTTCTTT.

The chain has TRBV3-1 and TRBJ1-1, with 8 bases that match TRBD1. CDR1 and CDR2 from the germline V gene are LGHDT and YNNKEL (reference sequence). CDR3 length equals 14 residues. Trimming took 1 base from V and 11 from J; bases not matched to a gene: 9. CDR3 sequence: CASSQVGQAGRAFF. DNA of the CDR3: TGTGCCAGCAGCCAAGTGGGACAGGCCGGAAGGGCTTTCTTT.

The chain recombines TRBV12-3 or TRBV12-4 with TRBJ2-7; TRBD2 is a possible D gene (5 bases). The germline V and J ends were trimmed by 1 base and 5 bases, with 15 bases remaining between them. The CDR3 has 15 amino acids. This CDR3 reads CASSLGIRAGDEQYF. CDR3 DNA: TGTGCCAGCAGTTTAGGGATAAGAGCCGGGGACGAGCAGTACTTC.

Many counts were recorded for this clonotype. The chain has TRBV11-2 and TRBJ1-2, with D uncertain. Trimming cost V 1 base and J 8 bases, with 11 bases left between them. The CDR3 contains 13 residues. Looked up from germline, CDR1 is SGHAT and CDR2 is FQNNGV. CDR3 amino acids: CASSLGGSGGYTF. The CDR3 coding sequence is TGTGCCAGCAGCTTAGGGGGATCGGGGGGCTACACCTTC.

Many counts were recorded for this clonotype. This chain uses TRBV28 with TRBJ2-7; TRBD2 might be the D (6 bases). The CDR3 totals 14 residues. V lost 4 bases and J lost 3, with 13 bases in between. Germline V gene lookup returns CDR1 MDHEN and CDR2 SYDVKM. The CDR3 reads CASSSGTGGYEQYF. For the CDR3, the DNA is TGTGCCAGCAGTTCCGGGACCGGGGGCTACGAGCAGTACTTC.

This clonotype was counted many times. This is likely a read error, given that the CDR3 carries no conserved phenylalanine or tryptophan at its end. V usage is TRBV6-1 and J usage is TRBJ1-6; 11 bases are shared with TRBD1. V dropped 4 bases and J dropped 9; count of bases not matched to a gene: 8. The length of the CDR3 is 16 residues. Per the germline V gene, CDR1 is MNHNS and CDR2 is SASEGT. The CDR3 loop is CASSAQAGTGGSPLHL. CDR3 in DNA: TGTGCCAGCAGTGCTCAAGCCGGGACAGGGGGTTCACCCCTCCACCTT.

This clonotype has only a few counts. V gene TRBV29-1 combines with J gene TRBJ2-2, with a possible D match to TRBD1 (5 bases). The CDR3 consists of 13 residues. CDR1 and CDR2 (germline): SQVTM, ANQGSEA. V lost 2 bases and J 3 bases, leaving 7 bases between the germline ends. CDR3: CSVEIRDTGELFF. The CDR3 nucleotides read TGCAGCGTTGAAATCAGGGACACCGGGGAGCTGTTTTTT.

The chain carries TRBV7-2 and TRBJ1-6, with D tentatively TRBD1 (6 bases). The V end was cut by 2 bases, the J end by 8 bases, with 16 bases between. CDR3 length: 16 residues. The germline V gene encodes CDR1 SGHTA and CDR2 FQGNSA. The CDR3 region has the DNA TGTGCCAGCAGCTTATCGGGCGGACAGCTTCATTCACCCCTCCACTTT. Translating it yields CASSLSGGQLHSPLHF. Based on the CDR3 plus reference TRBV7-2 and TRBJ1-6, the full variable domain is GAGVSQSPSNKVTEKGKDVELRCDPISGHTALYWYRQSLGQGLEFLIYFQGNSAPDKSGLPSDRFSAERTGGSVSTLTIQRTQQEDSAVYLCASSLSGGQLHSPLHFGNGTRLTVT.

This clonotype was found many times. The chain uses TRBV11-2 and TRBJ2-1; maybe TRBD1 (6 bases). V was pared by 3 bases and J by 9 bases, with 12 bases between. The germline CDR1 and CDR2 sequences are SGHAT and FQNNGV. The CDR3 is 13 residues long. CDR3 DNA: TGTGCCAGCAGCTTTGACAGGATCAGTGAGCAGTTCTTC. Translation: CASSFDRISEQFF.

In this sample, this clonotype turned up many times. V is TRBV2 and J is TRBJ1-5; TRBD1 matches 7 bases. CDR3 size: 14 residues. The trim removed 0 bases at V and 5 bases at J, leaving 1 base unmatched. Per germline, CDR1 SNHLY and CDR2 FYNNEI. The CDR3 DNA sequence: TGTGCCAGCAGTGAAGCAACAGGGGATCAGCCCCAGCATTTT. The encoded protein is CASSEATGDQPQHF.

In its sample, this clonotype was seen a few times. The V call is TRBV5-1, the J call TRBJ2-7, with 7 bases matching TRBD2. The length of the CDR3 is 15 residues. CDR1 and CDR2 (germline): SGHRS, YFSETQ. The ends lost 1 base at V and 0 bases at J; junction bases unmatched: 4. The CDR3 loop reads CASSLFPGGSYEQYF. The CDR3 DNA reads as TGCGCCAGCAGCTTGTTCCCGGGGGGCTCCTACGAGCAGTACTTC.

The chain employs TRBV6-5 and TRBJ2-7, with D perhaps matching TRBD2 (6 bases). Germline V gene data show CDR1 as MNHEY and CDR2 as SVGAGI. Between the trimmed V and J ends, which lost 0 bases and 2 bases, there was a span of 11 bases. The CDR3 has 15 amino acids. The CDR3 reads CASSYSGGETYEQYF. The CDR3 coding sequence is TGTGCCAGCAGTTACTCTGGCGGGGAAACCTACGAGCAGTACTTC.

This clonotype was recorded many times. This chain joins TRBV29-1 and TRBJ2-7; 7 bases are a match to TRBD2. The CDR3 spans 14 residues. V shed 3 bases and J 7 bases; nucleotides not matched to a gene: 12. The germline gives CDR1 SQVTM, CDR2 ANQGSEA. This chain's CDR3 is CSVDPGLRAGEQYF. As DNA, the CDR3 is TGCAGCGTTGATCCGGGACTGAGAGCGGGGGAGCAGTACTTC.

This clonotype was seen at least ten times. V is TRBV19 and J is TRBJ2-1; D unresolved. The CDR3 has 11 amino acids. V was shortened by 5 bases and J by 4 bases, with 3 bases between the two germline ends. The germline gives CDR1 LNHDA, CDR2 SQIVND (reference sequence). DNA of the CDR3: TGTGCCAGTAGTGAATACAATGAGCAGTTCTTC. This translates into CASSEYNEQFF.

The CDR3 loop is CATSDPRQGAAEAFF. The CDR3, as DNA: TGTGCCACCAGTGACCCAAGACAGGGGGCCGCTGAAGCTTTCTTT. The chain recombines TRBV24-1 with TRBJ1-1, with TRBD1 identical over 10 bases. Germline assignment: CDR1 KGHDR and CDR2 SFDVKD. CDR3 length: 15 residues. V trimming: 4 bases; J trimming: 6 bases; junction bases outside the gene matches: 7.

This clonotype was recorded at least ten times. The chain carries TRBV11-2 and TRBJ2-7; 8 positions agree with TRBD2. This CDR3 comprises 16 residues. CDR1 is SGHAT and CDR2 is FQNNGV in the germline V gene. V lost 5 bases, J lost 3 bases, and 12 bases stayed unmatched. The CDR3 DNA follows: TGTGCCAGCAGCCAGGCGTCGGGAGGGGGGAGCTACGAGCAGTACTTC. Protein: CASSQASGGGSYEQYF.